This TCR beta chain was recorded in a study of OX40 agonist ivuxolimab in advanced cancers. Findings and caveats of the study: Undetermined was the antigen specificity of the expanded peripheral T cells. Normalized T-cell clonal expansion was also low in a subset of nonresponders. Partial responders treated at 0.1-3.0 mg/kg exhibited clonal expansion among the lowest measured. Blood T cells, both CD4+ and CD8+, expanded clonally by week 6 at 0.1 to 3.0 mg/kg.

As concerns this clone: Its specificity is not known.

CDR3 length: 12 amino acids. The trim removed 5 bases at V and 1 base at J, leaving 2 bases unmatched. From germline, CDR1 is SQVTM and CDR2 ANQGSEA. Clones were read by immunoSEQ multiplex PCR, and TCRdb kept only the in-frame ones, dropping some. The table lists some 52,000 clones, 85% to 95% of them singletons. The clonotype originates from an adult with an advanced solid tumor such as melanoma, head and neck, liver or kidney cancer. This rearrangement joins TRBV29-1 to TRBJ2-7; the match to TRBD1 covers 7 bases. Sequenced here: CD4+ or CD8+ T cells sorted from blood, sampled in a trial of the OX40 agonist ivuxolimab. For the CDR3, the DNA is TGCAGCGTTTGGACAGGTTCCTACGAGCAGTACTTC. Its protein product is CSVWTGSYEQYF.